This entry concerns a single TCR beta chain. There is no known antigen for this receptor. No clone much larger than this one lies a single base away; base qualities are absent. The entry originates in a study of a mutant IDH1 vaccine in newly diagnosed glioma (dated by TCRdb to the early 2020s). Some background on the complete study: Vaccination started 4-6 weeks after radiotherapy alone, or was given together with temozolomide cycles in the groups whose treatment included chemotherapy. Of the 25 to 40 treated patients, around 60% were male and around 40% were female, and the mean age was roughly 40 years. Prior to enrollment, standard therapy consisting of radiotherapy alone, temozolomide alone, or radiochemotherapy with temozolomide had been administered to patients, with the combination being received by most patients. The week-35 safety follow-up took place at visit V12, and the week-47 end of study took place at visit V13. Peripheral blood was collected at six visits: V03 (baseline), V05, V07, V10, V12 and V13. For exploratory analyses, fewer than 30 treated patients had longitudinal TCRB deep sequencing done wherever samples were available.

V was cut back by 7 bases and J by 2 bases, leaving a gap of 20 bases between them. CDR1 and CDR2 are drawn from the germline V gene: MGHRA, YSYEKL. The CDR3, cysteine through phenylalanine, is 16 amino acids long. Only CDR3 DNA remains: 48 bases, in frame from the first base. The research as a whole found: PBMC samples for TCRB deep sequencing were selected based on availability. According to the authors, sample limitations meant that analyses of patient blood samples could not be reproduced. No apparent relationship was observed between pseudoprogression and alterations in the top peripheral T cell clonotypes detected by TCRB sequencing. Immune responses induced by the vaccine were seen in 90% to 95% of patients across multiple MHC alleles.

In light of the paper, this sample's time point label describes: week 47, end of study. Every vaccine dose consisted of 300 ug of a 20-mer mutant IDH1 peptide in Montanide, administered subcutaneously together with topical imiquimod. Eight vaccinations were administered to patients in weeks 1, 3, 5, 7, 11, 15, 19 and 23, corresponding to visits V03 through V10. Donors had newly diagnosed WHO grade 3 or 4 IDH1-mutant astrocytomas with loss of nuclear ATRX. The samples were drawn from NOA16, a multicentre, single-arm, open-label phase I trial in Germany that tested a mutant IDH1 peptide vaccine in humans for the first time. Genomic DNA for TCRB sequencing was extracted from EDTA blood using the DNeasy Blood and Tissue Kit. The library relied on the immunoSEQ multiplex PCR assay. Rearranged TCR beta chain sequences were amplified using the hsTCRB Kit according to the manufacturer's protocol. An Illumina MiSeq was used to sequence the TCRB libraries. The source study handled its data this way. Demultiplexing, trimming and gene mapping were performed with the kit vendor's proprietary platform. TCRdb took this table from immuneACCESS and kept in-frame rearrangements with V and J called. Such tables lack part of the clones; where checked against another copy, unresolved V genes explain under half of the gap, and the rest is unexplained. The DNA gave D and trimming, while V, J and clone size come from that table. This sample comprises approximately 80,000 clones, more than 80% of them detected only once. The top ten clonotypes cover around 5.3% of the sample.

This receptor was obtained from a man aged 40-49 years with glioma. Source: PBMCs, taken from a glioma patient whose treatment included an IDH1 peptide vaccine. This sequence uses TRBV4-1 and TRBJ2-5; a tentative D call is TRBD2 (5 bases match). The CDR3 reads as follows: CASTRSRWERQETQYF. Here is the DNA: TGCGCCAGCACCCGATCACGTTGGGAGCGGCAAGAGACCCAGTACTTC.